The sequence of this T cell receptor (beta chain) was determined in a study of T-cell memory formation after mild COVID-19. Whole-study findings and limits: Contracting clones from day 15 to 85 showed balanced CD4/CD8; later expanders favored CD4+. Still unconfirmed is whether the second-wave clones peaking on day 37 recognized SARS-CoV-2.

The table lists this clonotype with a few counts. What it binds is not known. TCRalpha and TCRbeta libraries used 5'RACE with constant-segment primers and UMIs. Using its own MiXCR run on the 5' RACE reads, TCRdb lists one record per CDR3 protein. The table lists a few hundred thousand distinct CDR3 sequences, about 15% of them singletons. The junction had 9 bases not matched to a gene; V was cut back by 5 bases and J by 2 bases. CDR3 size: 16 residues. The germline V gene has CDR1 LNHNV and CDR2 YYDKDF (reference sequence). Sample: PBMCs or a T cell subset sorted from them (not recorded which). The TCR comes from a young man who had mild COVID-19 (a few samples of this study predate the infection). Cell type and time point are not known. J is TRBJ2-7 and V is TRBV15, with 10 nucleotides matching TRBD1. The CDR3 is CATSPRSGTGAYEQYF. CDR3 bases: TGTGCCACCAGCCCGCGCTCGGGGACAGGGGCCTACGAGCAGTACTTC.